This T cell receptor (beta chain) was retrieved from a study of T cell responses to AZD1222 COVID-19 vaccine. Background on the study: Recipients boosted at about 4 weeks or about 12 weeks are pooled.

This clone was seen just once. The antigen remains undetermined. The CDR3 has 16 amino acids. V lost 4 bases and J lost 6, with 21 bases in between. The germline V gene has CDR1 MNHEY and CDR2 SMNVEV (reference sequence). Assay: immunoSEQ multiplex PCR; the TCRdb copy retains only in-frame clones and omits some. The repertoire holds about 120,000 clones, with around 82% as singletons. General study results and limits: Sampling captured repertoires only after the peak T cell response.

This chain connects TRBV27 to TRBJ1-1, with TRBD1 as a possible D gene (6 bases). The material was peripheral blood, obtained on day 0 of AZD1222 vaccination. This receptor was obtained from an adult in good health. The CDR3 spells CASSSGEGGSGAEAFF. CDR3 coding DNA: TGTGCCAGCAGTTCCGGAGAGGGGGGCTCAGGGGCTGAAGCTTTCTTT.